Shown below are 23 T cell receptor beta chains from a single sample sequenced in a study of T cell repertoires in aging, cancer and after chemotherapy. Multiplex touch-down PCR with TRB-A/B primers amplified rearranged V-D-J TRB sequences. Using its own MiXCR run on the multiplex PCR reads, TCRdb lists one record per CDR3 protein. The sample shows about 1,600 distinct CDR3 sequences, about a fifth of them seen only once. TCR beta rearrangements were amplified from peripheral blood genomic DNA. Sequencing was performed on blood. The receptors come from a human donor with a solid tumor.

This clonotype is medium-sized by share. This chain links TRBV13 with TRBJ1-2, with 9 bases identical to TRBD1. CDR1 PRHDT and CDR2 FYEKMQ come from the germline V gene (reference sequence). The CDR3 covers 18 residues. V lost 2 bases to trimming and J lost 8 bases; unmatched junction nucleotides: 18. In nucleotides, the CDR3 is TGTGCCAGCAGCTTAAGGGCGGGACAGGGACATCCCTCGGACGGCTACACCTTC. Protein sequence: CASSLRAGQGHPSDGYTF. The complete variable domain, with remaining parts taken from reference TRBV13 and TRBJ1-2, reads AAGVIQSPRHLIKEKRETATLKCYPIPRHDTVYWYQQGPGQDPQFLISFYEKMQSDKGSIPDRFSAQQFSDYHSELNMSSLELGDSALYFCASSLRAGQGHPSDGYTFGSGTRLTVV.

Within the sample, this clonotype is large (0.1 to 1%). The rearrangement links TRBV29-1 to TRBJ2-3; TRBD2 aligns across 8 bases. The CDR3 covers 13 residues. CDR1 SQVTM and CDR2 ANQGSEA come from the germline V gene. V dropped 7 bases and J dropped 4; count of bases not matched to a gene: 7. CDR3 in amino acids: CSASSGGADTQYF. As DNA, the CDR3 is TGCAGCGCTTCAAGCGGGGGTGCAGATACGCAGTATTTT.

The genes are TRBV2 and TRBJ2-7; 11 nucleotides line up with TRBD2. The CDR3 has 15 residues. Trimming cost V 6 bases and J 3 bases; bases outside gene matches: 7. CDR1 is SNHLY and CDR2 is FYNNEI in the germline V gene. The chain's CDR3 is CASRETSGSFYEQYF. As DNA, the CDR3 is TGTGCCAGCAGGGAAACTAGCGGGAGTTTCTACGAGCAGTACTTC.

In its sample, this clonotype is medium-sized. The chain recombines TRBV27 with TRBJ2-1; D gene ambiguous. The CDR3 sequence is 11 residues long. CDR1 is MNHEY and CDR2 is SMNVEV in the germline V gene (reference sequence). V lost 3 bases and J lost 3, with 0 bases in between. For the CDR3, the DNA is TGTGCCAGCAGTTTCTACAATGAGCAGTTCTTC. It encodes CASSFYNEQFF.

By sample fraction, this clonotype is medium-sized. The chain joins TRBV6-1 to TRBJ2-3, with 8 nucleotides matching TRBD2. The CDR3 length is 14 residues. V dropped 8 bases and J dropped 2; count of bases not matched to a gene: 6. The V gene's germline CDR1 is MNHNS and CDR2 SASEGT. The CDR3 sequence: CASGLSGNTDTQYF. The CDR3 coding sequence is TGTGCCAGCGGGCTTAGCGGGAACACAGATACGCAGTATTTT.

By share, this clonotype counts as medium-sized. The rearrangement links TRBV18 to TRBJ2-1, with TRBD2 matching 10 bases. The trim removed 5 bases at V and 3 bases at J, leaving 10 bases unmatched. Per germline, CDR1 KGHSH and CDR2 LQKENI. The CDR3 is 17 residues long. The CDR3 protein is CASSLNELAGFYNEQFF. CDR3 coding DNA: TGTGCCAGCTCATTAAATGAACTAGCGGGATTCTACAATGAGCAGTTCTTC.

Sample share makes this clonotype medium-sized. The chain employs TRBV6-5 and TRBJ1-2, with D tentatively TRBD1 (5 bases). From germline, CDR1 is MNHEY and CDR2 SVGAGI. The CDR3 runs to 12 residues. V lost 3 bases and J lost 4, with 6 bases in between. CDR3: CASSYGTYGYTF. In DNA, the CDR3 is TGTGCCAGCAGTTATGGGACCTATGGCTACACCTTC.

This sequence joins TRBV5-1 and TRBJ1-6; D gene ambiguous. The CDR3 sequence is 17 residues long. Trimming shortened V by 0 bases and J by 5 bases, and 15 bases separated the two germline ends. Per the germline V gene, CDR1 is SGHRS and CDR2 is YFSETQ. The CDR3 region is CASSLEGPWRDNSPLHF. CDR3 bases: TGCGCCAGCAGCTTGGAAGGCCCATGGCGGGATAATTCACCCCTCCACTTT.

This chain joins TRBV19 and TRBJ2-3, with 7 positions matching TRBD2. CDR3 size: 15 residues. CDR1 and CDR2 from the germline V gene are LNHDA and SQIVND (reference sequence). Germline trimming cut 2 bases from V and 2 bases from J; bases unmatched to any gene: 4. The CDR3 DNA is TGTGCCAGTAGTATAATGGGGGGGTCCACAGATACGCAGTATTTT. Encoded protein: CASSIMGGSTDTQYF.

In DNA, the CDR3 is TGCGCCAGCAGCCAAGATGGGCCCGAGGGCAATCAGCCCCAGCATTTT. This translates into CASSQDGPEGNQPQHF. The gene calls are TRBV4-3 and TRBJ1-5; D gene unclear. CDR3 length: 16 residues. V dropped 0 bases and J dropped 2 bases, with 11 bases sitting between them. Germline V lookup: CDR1 LGHNA, CDR2 YSLEER.

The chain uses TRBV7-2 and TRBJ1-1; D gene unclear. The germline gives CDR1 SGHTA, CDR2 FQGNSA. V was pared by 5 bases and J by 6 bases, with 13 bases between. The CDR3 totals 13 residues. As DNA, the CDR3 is TGTGCCAGCAGCACCCAGGTAGCCCCTGAAGCTTTCTTT. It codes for CASSTQVAPEAFF. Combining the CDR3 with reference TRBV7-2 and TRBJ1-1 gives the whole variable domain GAGVSQSPSNKVTEKGKDVELRCDPISGHTALYWYRQSLGQGLEFLIYFQGNSAPDKSGLPSDRFSAERTGGSVSTLTIQRTQQEDSAVYLCASSTQVAPEAFFGQGTRLTVV.

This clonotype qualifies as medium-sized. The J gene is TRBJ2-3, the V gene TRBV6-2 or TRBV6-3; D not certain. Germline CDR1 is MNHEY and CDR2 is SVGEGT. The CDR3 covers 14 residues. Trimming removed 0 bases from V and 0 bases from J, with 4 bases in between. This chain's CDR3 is CASSYSTSTDTQYF. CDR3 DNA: TGTGCCAGCAGTTACTCGACTAGCACAGATACGCAGTATTTT.

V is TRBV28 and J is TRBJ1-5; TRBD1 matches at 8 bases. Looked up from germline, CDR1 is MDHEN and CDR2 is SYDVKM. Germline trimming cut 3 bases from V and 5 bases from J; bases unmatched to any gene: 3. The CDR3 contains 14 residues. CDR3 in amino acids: CASSLSGGHQPQHF. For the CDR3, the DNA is TGTGCCAGCAGTTTGTCAGGGGGCCATCAGCCCCAGCATTTT.

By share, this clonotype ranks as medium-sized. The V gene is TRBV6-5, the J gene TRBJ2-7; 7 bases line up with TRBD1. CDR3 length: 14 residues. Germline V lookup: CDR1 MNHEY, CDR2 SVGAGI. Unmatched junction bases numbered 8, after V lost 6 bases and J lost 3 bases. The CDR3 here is CASSDRGGYYEQYF. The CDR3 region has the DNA TGTGCCAGCAGCGACAGAGGGGGCTACTACGAGCAGTACTTC.

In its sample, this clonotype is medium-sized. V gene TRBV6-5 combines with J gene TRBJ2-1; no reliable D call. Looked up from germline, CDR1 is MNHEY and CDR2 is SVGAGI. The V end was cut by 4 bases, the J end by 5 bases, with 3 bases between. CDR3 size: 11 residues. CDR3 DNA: TGTGCCAGCAGTTCCAACAATGAGCAGTTCTTC. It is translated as CASSSNNEQFF.

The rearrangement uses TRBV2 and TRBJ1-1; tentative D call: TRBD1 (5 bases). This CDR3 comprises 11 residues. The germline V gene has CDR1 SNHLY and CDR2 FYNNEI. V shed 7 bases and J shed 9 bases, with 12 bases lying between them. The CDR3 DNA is TGTGCCAGCAATAGACAGAATAAAGCTTTCTTT. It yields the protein CASNRQNKAFF.

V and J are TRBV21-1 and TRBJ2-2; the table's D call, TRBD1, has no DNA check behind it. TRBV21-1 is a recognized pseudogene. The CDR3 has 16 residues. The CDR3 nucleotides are TGTGCCAGCAGCGCCAGGACAGGGGCAAACACCGGGGAGCTGTTTTTT. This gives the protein CASSARTGANTGELFF.

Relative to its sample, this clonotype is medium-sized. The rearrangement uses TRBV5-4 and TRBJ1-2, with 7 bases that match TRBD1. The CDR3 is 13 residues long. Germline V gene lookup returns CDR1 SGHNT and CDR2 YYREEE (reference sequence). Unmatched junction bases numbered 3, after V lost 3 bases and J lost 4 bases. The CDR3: CASSSGQTYGYTF. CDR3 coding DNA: TGTGCCAGCAGCTCGGGACAGACCTATGGCTACACCTTC.

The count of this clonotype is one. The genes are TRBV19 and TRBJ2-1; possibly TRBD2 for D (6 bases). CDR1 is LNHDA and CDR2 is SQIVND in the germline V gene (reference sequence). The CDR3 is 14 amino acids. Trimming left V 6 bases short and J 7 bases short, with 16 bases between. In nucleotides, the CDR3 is TGTGCCAGTAGCCATGCGGGGCCTGGGAATGAGCAGTTCTTC. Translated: CASSHAGPGNEQFF.

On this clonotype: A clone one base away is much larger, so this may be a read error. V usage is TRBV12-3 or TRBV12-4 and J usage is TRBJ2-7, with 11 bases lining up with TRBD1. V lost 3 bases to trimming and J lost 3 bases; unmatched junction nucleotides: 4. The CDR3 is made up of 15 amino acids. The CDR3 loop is CASSFSGTGGYEQYF. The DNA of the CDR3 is TGTGCCAGCAGTTTCAGCGGGACAGGGGGCTACGAGCAGTACTTC.

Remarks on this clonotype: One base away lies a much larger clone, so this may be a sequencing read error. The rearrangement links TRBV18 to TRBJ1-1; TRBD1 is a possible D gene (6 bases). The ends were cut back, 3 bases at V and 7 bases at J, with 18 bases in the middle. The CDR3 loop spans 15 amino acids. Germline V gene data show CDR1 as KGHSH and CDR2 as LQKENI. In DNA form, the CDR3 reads TGTGCCAGCTCACCTCCCAAGGGGAGGGGGGATGAAGCTTTCTTT. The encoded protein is CASSPPKGRGDEAFF.

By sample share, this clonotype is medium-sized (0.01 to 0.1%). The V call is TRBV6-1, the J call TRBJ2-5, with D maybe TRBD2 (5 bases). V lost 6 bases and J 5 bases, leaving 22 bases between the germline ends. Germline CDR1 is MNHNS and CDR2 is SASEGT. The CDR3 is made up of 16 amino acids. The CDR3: CASREVSTSSRETQYF. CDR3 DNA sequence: TGTGCCAGCAGGGAGGTCTCGACATCTTCCAGGGAGACCCAGTACTTC.

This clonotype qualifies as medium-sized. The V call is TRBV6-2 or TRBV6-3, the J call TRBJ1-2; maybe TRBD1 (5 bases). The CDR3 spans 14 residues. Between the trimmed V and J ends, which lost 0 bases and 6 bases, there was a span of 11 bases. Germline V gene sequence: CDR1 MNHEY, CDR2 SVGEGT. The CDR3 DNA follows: TGTGCCAGCAGTTACTCCCAGGGTTTGAATGGCTACACCTTC. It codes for CASSYSQGLNGYTF.